The clone carrying this T cell receptor (delta chain) appeared many times. What it binds is unknown. This sample also contains other DNA sequences that code for the same CDR3. TRG and TRD sequences were obtained from every sorted gammadelta sample. TCRdb re-identified clones in the multiplex PCR reads via CATT. This table holds 70,000 to 95,000 delta-chain clones, 1.4% found once. The CDR3 is 21 amino acids. Germline trimming cut 0 bases from V and 2 bases from J; bases unmatched to any gene: 18. The germline V gene encodes CDR1 TSWWSYY and CDR2 QGS. Gammadelta T cells were flow-sorted from PBMC into Vgamma9/Vdelta2+ and Vdelta2-negative populations for bulk analysis. The data stem from a study of γδ T cells in repeated Plasmodium falciparum infection. Study-wide background: Malian gammadelta TCRs were studied during no-transmission periods and across acute malaria episodes.

Points from the study as a whole: Repeated controlled infections reportedly drove waves of new clonotype selection in Vdelta2-negative, mostly Vdelta1+, gammadelta repertoires. Vgamma9/Vdelta2+ T cells showed a stable polyclonal repertoire with shared TCRgamma sequences.

The sequencing sample was made of gamma-delta T cells from blood. The sequence was obtained from a pool of human donors (malaria-infected and uninfected, not separated). V gene TRDV1 combines with J gene TRDJ1; 10 positions agree with TRDD3. The CDR3 coding sequence is TGTGCTCTTGGGGAACTAGTATTCGCCTCCTGGGGGATAAAGTGGACCGATAAACTCATCTTT. It is translated as CALGELVFASWGIKWTDKLIF.